These 18 T cell receptor beta chains were sequenced from one sample in a study of T-cell memory formation after mild COVID-19. TCRdb re-analysed the 5' RACE reads in MiXCR, keeping a single row per CDR3 protein. The profile covers tens of thousands of distinct CDR3 sequences, with about 15% appearing a single time and 30% to 35% taken by the ten largest. The sample was PBMCs or a T cell subset sorted from them (not recorded which). These receptor sequences come from an adult woman who had mild COVID-19 (a few samples of this study predate the infection). Cell type and time point are not known.

V gene TRBV7-9 combines with J gene TRBJ2-7; D not certain. Germline V gene data show CDR1 as SEHNR and CDR2 as FQNEAQ (reference sequence). V was clipped by 1 base and J by 2 bases, with 12 bases between them. The CDR3 is 15 residues long. CDR3: CASSLGLESAYEQYF. The CDR3 DNA reads as TGTGCCAGCAGCTTAGGGCTAGAATCCGCCTACGAGCAGTACTTC. The full variable domain, rest sourced from reference TRBV7-9 and TRBJ2-7, is DTGVSQNPRHKITKRGQNVTFRCDPISEHNRLYWYRQTLGQGPEFLTYFQNEAQLEKSRLLSDRFSAERPKGSFSTLEIQRTEQGDSAMYLCASSLGLESAYEQYFGPGTRLTVT.

This clonotype was observed many times. The genes are TRBV7-9 and TRBJ2-7; 8 bases are a match to TRBD1. The CDR3 has 14 residues. Germline assignment: CDR1 SEHNR and CDR2 FQNEAQ (reference sequence). J was trimmed by 3 bases and V by 5 bases; bases with no gene match: 6. In DNA, the CDR3 is TGTGCCAGCAGCCTGGACAGGGCCCACTACGAGCAGTACTTC. The encoded protein is CASSLDRAHYEQYF.

The sample holds a few counts of this clonotype. This chain joins TRBV11-2 and TRBJ2-5; D is undetermined. This CDR3 is 15 amino acids long. The V end was cut by 1 base, the J end by 4 bases, with 13 bases between. The germline CDR1 and CDR2 sequences are SGHAT and FQNNGV. Here the CDR3 reads CASSLAATVRETQYF. CDR3 sequence (DNA): TGTGCCAGCAGCTTAGCGGCGACTGTAAGAGAGACCCAGTACTTC.

This clonotype was seen more than once but under ten times. The V and J genes are TRBV4-3 and TRBJ2-7; perhaps TRBD2 as D (6 bases). CDR3 length: 14 residues. V lost 1 base and J lost 5, with 12 bases in between. CDR1 LGHNA and CDR2 YSLEER come from the germline V gene. The CDR3 region is CASSQGGRWDEQYF. The CDR3 DNA reads TGCGCCAGCAGCCAAGGAGGGAGGTGGGACGAGCAGTACTTC.

This clonotype was seen a handful of times. This chain uses TRBV6-1 with TRBJ2-7; D not certain. The CDR3 has 15 residues. Germline-derived CDR1 and CDR2 are MNHNS and SASEGT. V lost 1 base, J lost 3 bases, and 13 bases lay in between. CDR3 in DNA: TGTGCCAGCAGTGAAGGGTTCCTCCCAGTCTACGAGCAGTACTTC. It translates to CASSEGFLPVYEQYF.

The genes are TRBV12-3 or TRBV12-4 and TRBJ2-7; no reliable D call. The CDR3 contains 11 residues. V was cut by 7 bases and J by 9 bases, with 13 bases left in between. The CDR3 DNA sequence: TGTGCCAGCACACAAGGAGACGGGCAGTACTTC. Translating gives CASTQGDGQYF.

The CDR3 coding sequence is TGTGCCAGCAGCGTAGTAACGCTTGCTAACTATGGCTACACCTTC. Its translation: CASSVVTLANYGYTF. The chain has TRBV9 and TRBJ1-2; D is undetermined. This CDR3 has 15 residues. Germline CDR1 and CDR2: SGDLS and YYNGEE. Trimming took 0 bases from V and 0 from J, leaving 9 bases between them.

This clonotype is medium-sized (0.01 to 0.1%) by share. The chain recombines TRBV9 with TRBJ1-5; 8 bases map to TRBD1. This CDR3 spans 14 amino acids. Germline values: CDR1 SGDLS, CDR2 YYNGEE. Losses at the gene ends were 3 bases for V and 5 bases for J; bases not matched to a gene: 4. Written as DNA, the CDR3 is TGTGCCAGCAGCGCCGGACAGGGTCATCAGCCCCAGCATTTT. It translates to CASSAGQGHQPQHF.

The chain recombines TRBV9 with TRBJ1-2; perhaps TRBD1 as D (6 bases). The CDR3 contains 15 residues. Germline V gene data show CDR1 as SGDLS and CDR2 as YYNGEE. The V end lost 0 bases, the J end lost 5 bases, and 14 bases lay between the germline ends. CDR3 residues: CASSVAGGARYGYTF. The CDR3 DNA reads TGTGCCAGCAGCGTAGCCGGGGGGGCGCGGTATGGCTACACCTTC.

V and J are TRBV12-3 or TRBV12-4 and TRBJ2-1, with 11 bases that match TRBD2. The CDR3 contains 16 residues. V dropped 6 bases and J dropped 10; count of bases not matched to a gene: 14. Here the CDR3 DNA reads TGTGCCAGCAGCCAAAGGGATAGCGGGAGGGCGTACGAGCAGTTCTTC. Translating gives CASSQRDSGRAYEQFF.

This clonotype has more than one count but fewer than ten. The chain uses TRBV4-2 and TRBJ2-3; 10 bases line up with TRBD2. V was clipped by 0 bases and J by 1 base; unmatched bases: 7. CDR1 is LGHNA, CDR2 YNFKEQ, per germline. CDR3 size: 18 residues. The CDR3 bases are TGTGCCAGCAGCCAAGATGGGTCCGGACTAGCGGGCACAGATACGCAGTATTTT. This codes for CASSQDGSGLAGTDTQYF.

This clonotype has more than one count but fewer than ten. The CDR3 region has the DNA TGCAGCGTCCCGGGCGCCGGGATCGATCAGCCCCAGCATTTT. Translating gives CSVPGAGIDQPQHF. This rearrangement joins TRBV29-1 to TRBJ1-5; D is unresolved. This CDR3 spans 14 amino acids. Looked up from germline, CDR1 is SQVTM and CDR2 is ANQGSEA. V lost 6 bases to trimming and J lost 5 bases, with 17 bases between them.

This clonotype showed up just a few times. The rearrangement uses TRBV29-1 and TRBJ2-1, with 10 bases lining up with TRBD1. The CDR3 runs 11 residues. The V segment lost 2 bases and the J segment 12 bases; nucleotides outside the gene matches: 1. Germline V gene data show CDR1 as SQVTM and CDR2 as ANQGSEA. Here the CDR3 reads CSVERDRGQFF. CDR3 DNA sequence: TGCAGCGTTGAAAGGGACAGGGGGCAGTTCTTC.

This clonotype was recorded a few times. The chain uses TRBV7-8 and TRBJ1-1; D is ambiguous. Germline V gene sequence: CDR1 SGHVS, CDR2 FQNEAQ. The CDR3 loop spans 16 amino acids. The V end lost 5 bases, the J end lost 0 bases, and 16 bases lay between the germline ends. CDR3 region: CASSHLLDLLNTEAFF. Written as DNA, the CDR3 is TGTGCCAGCAGCCACTTGTTGGATCTATTGAACACTGAAGCTTTCTTT.

The chain's CDR3 is CASSDPGGGNEQFF. In DNA form, the CDR3 reads TGTGCCAGCAGCGATCCTGGGGGCGGGAATGAGCAGTTCTTC. The rearrangement links TRBV9 to TRBJ2-1; a weak D match, TRBD1 (6 bases). The CDR3 runs to 14 residues. With 3 bases removed from V and 7 bases from J, the gap between germline ends came to 14 bases. CDR1 is SGDLS, CDR2 YYNGEE, per germline. The variable domain in full, with the rest retrieved from reference TRBV9 and TRBJ2-1, is DSGVTQTPKHLITATGQRVTLRCSPRSGDLSVYWYQQSLDQGLQFLIQYYNGEERAKGNILERFSAQQFPDLHSELNLSSLELGDSALYFCASSDPGGGNEQFFGPGTRLTVL.

The chain employs TRBV7-8 and TRBJ2-1, with D perhaps TRBD2 (5 bases). The V and J ends lost 4 bases and 1 base respectively, with 17 bases between them. The CDR3 loop spans 17 amino acids. Germline V gene sequence: CDR1 SGHVS, CDR2 FQNEAQ. The CDR3 spells CASSSPRSTGSYNEQFF. CDR3 bases: TGTGCCAGCAGCTCGCCCCGGTCGACGGGATCCTACAATGAGCAGTTCTTC.

V usage is TRBV29-1 and J usage is TRBJ2-7, with 8 bases matching TRBD1. Germline loops: CDR1 SQVTM, CDR2 ANQGSEA. The CDR3 has 15 residues. V lost 4 bases, J lost 2 bases, and 10 bases stayed unmatched. The CDR3 loop reads CSVGGGGTGAYEQYF. The DNA of the CDR3 is TGCAGCGTTGGAGGGGGCGGGACAGGCGCCTACGAGCAGTACTTC.

This clonotype was detected only a few times. The conserved closing phenylalanine or tryptophan is absent in this CDR3, likely reflecting a read error. The limits of the CDR3 on the DNA are not certain, so only TCRdb's listed CDR3 is given. This chain joins TRBV4-1 and TRBJ2-1; the table gives TRBD2 as D, unverified against the DNA. The CDR3 totals 15 residues, both ends included. The germline V gene has CDR1 MGHRA and CDR2 YSYEKL. The CDR3 reads CASSQDLASGKIGPL.